Presented here are 30 T cell receptor beta chains from one specimen sequenced in a study of blood T cells in healthy people across ages. With a J-beta primer mix and a sample-barcoded 5' primer, a second PCR ran about 7 to 11 cycles. TCRdb re-analysed the 5' RACE reads in MiXCR, keeping a single row per CDR3 protein. The table has some 890,000 distinct CDR3 sequences, roughly 28% seen once. The same sample was also used in a study of T cells of mothers and their children.

Specimen: blood. These TCRs come from a woman between 35 and 50 years old in good health.

On this clonotype itself: A much bigger clone sits one base away, suggesting this may be a read error. This rearrangement joins TRBV4-3 to TRBJ2-5; 10 nucleotides line up with TRBD2. Germline loops: CDR1 LGHNA, CDR2 YSLEER. CDR3 size: 16 residues. V lost 4 bases to trimming and J lost 11 bases; unmatched junction nucleotides: 16. The CDR3 nucleotides are TGCGCCAGCAGCCGAGAACCCAGCGGGGGGGCCGGGGAGCAGTACTTC. This translates into CASSREPSGGAGEQYF.

This clonotype was detected ten times or more. The chain joins TRBV7-2 to TRBJ2-7; TRBD1 is a possible D gene (5 bases). Germline-derived CDR1 and CDR2 are SGHTA and FQGNSA. The CDR3 contains 15 residues. Trimming removed 1 base from V and 2 bases from J, with 12 bases in between. CDR3 nucleotides: TGTGCCAGCAGCTTAGATCTGGGGCGGACCTACGAGCAGTACTTC. This sequence encodes CASSLDLGRTYEQYF.

This clonotype has only a few counts. The chain is built from TRBV12-3 or TRBV12-4 and TRBJ1-2; 12 nucleotides align to TRBD1. V gave up 5 bases and J gave up 8 bases; unmatched junction bases: 6. This CDR3 comprises 14 residues. Here the CDR3 reads CASSPGQGAEGYTF. For the CDR3, the DNA is TGTGCCAGCAGTCCGGGACAGGGGGCGGAAGGCTACACCTTC.

The chain uses TRBV27 and TRBJ1-1; 7 bases align to TRBD1. Germline loops: CDR1 MNHEY, CDR2 SMNVEV (reference sequence). Trimming cost V 4 bases and J 7 bases; bases outside gene matches: 6. This CDR3 has 13 residues. The CDR3 coding sequence is TGTGCCAGCAGTTCCGGACAGGCGCTTGAAGCTTTCTTT. Residues: CASSSGQALEAFF.

Notes on this clonotype: It may be a read error: a sequence one base away is much more abundant. This chain connects TRBV4-1 to TRBJ2-3; D gene uncertain. The CDR3 extends over 15 amino acids. The germline gives CDR1 MGHRA, CDR2 YSYEKL. Trimming removed 0 bases from V and 3 bases from J, with 10 bases in between. The CDR3 spells CASSQDTRLTDTQYF. CDR3 bases: TGCGCCAGCAGCCAAGATACCAGACTTACAGATACGCAGTATTTT.

The chain uses TRBV28 and TRBJ2-7; TRBD2 matches at 7 bases. The germline V gene has CDR1 MDHEN and CDR2 SYDVKM. V gave up 2 bases and J gave up 2 bases; unmatched junction bases: 9. This CDR3 comprises 16 residues. The CDR3 here is CASSLHLAELTYEQYF. CDR3 in DNA: TGTGCCAGCAGTTTACATCTAGCGGAACTAACCTACGAGCAGTACTTC. Full variable domain (rest looked up from reference TRBV28 and TRBJ2-7): DVKVTQSSRYLVKRTGEKVFLECVQDMDHENMFWYRQDPGLGLRLIYFSYDVKMKEKGDIPEGYSVSREKKERFSLILESASTNQTSMYLCASSLHLAELTYEQYFGPGTRLTVT.

With respect to this clonotype: One end of the junction does not line up with germline, which may come from a read error. The gene calls are TRBV4-2 and TRBJ2-7; TRBD2 matches 8 bases. The CDR3 totals 15 residues. Germline lookup yields CDR1 LGHNA and CDR2 YNFKEQ. This CDR3 is CAGSQDRGGAYEQCF. Written as DNA, the CDR3 is TGTGCCGGCAGCCAAGATCGGGGGGGCGCCTACGAGCAGTGCTTC.

This clonotype showed up many times. The chain is built from TRBV28 and TRBJ2-7, with D possibly matching TRBD1 (5 bases). V lost 6 bases and J lost 5, with 20 bases in between. Germline V gene data show CDR1 as MDHEN and CDR2 as SYDVKM. CDR3 length equals 15 residues. CDR3 sequence: CASRDQTVRQDEQYF. In nucleotides, the CDR3 is TGTGCCAGCAGAGACCAGACAGTGAGACAAGACGAGCAGTACTTC.

This clonotype showed up just a few times. The chain combines TRBV11-2 with TRBJ1-1, with 7 positions matching TRBD1. The CDR3 length is 16 residues. Germline V gives CDR1 SGHAT, CDR2 FQNNGV. Trimming cost V 1 base and J 1 base; bases outside gene matches: 6. CDR3 region: CASSLGWRGPNTEAFF. CDR3 sequence (DNA): TGTGCCAGCAGCTTAGGGTGGAGGGGGCCGAACACTGAAGCTTTCTTT.

Only a few counts were recorded for this clonotype. This chain links TRBV7-2 with TRBJ1-5, with 7 bases that match TRBD1. The last part of the DNA fits TRBJ2-3 better; the J call may be wrong. CDR1 SGHTA and CDR2 FQGNSA come from the germline V gene. The CDR3 runs 15 residues. The CDR3: CASSFAGTAKDTQYF. CDR3 in DNA: TGTGCCAGCAGTTTTGCCGGGACAGCGAAAGATACGCAGTATTTT.

The gene calls are TRBV3-1 and TRBJ2-1, with D possibly TRBD1 on 5 matching bases. The germline CDR1 and CDR2 sequences are LGHDT and YNNKEL (reference sequence). Trimming removed 2 bases from V and 13 bases from J, with 18 bases in between. This CDR3 comprises 14 residues. DNA of the CDR3: TGTGCCAGCAGCCAATGGACAAGAGGAGAGACCCAGTTCTTC. It yields the protein CASSQWTRGETQFF.

This clonotype has at least ten counts. This could be a read error, since a much larger clone is one nucleotide away. The chain employs TRBV6-4 and TRBJ2-1, with a tentative D call TRBD2 (6 bases). The J call could be wrong; TRBJ2-7 is a better fit for the DNA end. This CDR3 is built from 13 residues. Germline lookup yields CDR1 MRHNA and CDR2 SNTAGT. As DNA, the CDR3 is TGTGCCAGCAGTGACTCGGACTACAATGAGCAGTACTTC. Amino acid sequence: CASSDSDYNEQYF.

This clonotype was counted only a few times. The gene calls are TRBV6-5 and TRBJ2-5; a weak D match, TRBD1 (5 bases). The V end lost 4 bases, the J end lost 7 bases, and 13 bases lay between the germline ends. Germline CDR1 is MNHEY and CDR2 is SVGAGI. CDR3 length equals 13 residues. CDR3 sequence: CASSFQGVGTQYF. Here the CDR3 DNA reads TGTGCCAGCAGTTTCCAGGGTGTAGGGACCCAGTACTTC.

There are many counts of this clonotype. This chain connects TRBV29-1 to TRBJ2-2; maybe TRBD2 (5 bases). The V end was cut by 7 bases, the J end by 4 bases, with 13 bases between. This CDR3 region has 13 residues. The germline V gene has CDR1 SQVTM and CDR2 ANQGSEA. The DNA for the CDR3 is TGCAGCGCCACTACTAGGATCACCGGGGAGCTGTTTTTT. It codes for CSATTRITGELFF.

To note about this clonotype: A read error may account for a junction end that differs from germline. The chain has TRBV20-1 and TRBJ2-7; D could derive from TRBD1 or TRBD2 (5 bases each). Germline values: CDR1 DFQATT, CDR2 SNEGSKA (reference sequence). The CDR3 loop spans 13 amino acids. CDR3 nucleotide sequence: TGCAGTGCCCACAGTCAGGGACCGTACGAGCAGGACTTC. It encodes CSAHSQGPYEQDF.

The J gene is TRBJ2-5, the V gene TRBV20-1, with D unresolved. Trimming removed 3 bases at V and 1 base at J, with 21 bases between. This CDR3 has 17 amino acids. Germline loops: CDR1 DFQATT, CDR2 SNEGSKA (reference sequence). The CDR3 DNA is TGCAGTGCTAGCGATGGGTCGACCCGAGGTTTCCAAGAGACCCAGTACTTC. Amino acid sequence: CSASDGSTRGFQETQYF.

This clonotype was found many times. The chain employs TRBV12-3 or TRBV12-4 and TRBJ2-3, with a tentative D call TRBD1 (6 bases). Deletions cut 5 bases from V and 4 bases from J, with 13 bases between. CDR3 length: 14 amino acids. CDR3 sequence (DNA): TGTGCCAGCAGTGATACAGGGCGTGCAGATACGCAGTATTTT. The encoded protein is CASSDTGRADTQYF.

The chain joins TRBV5-8 to TRBJ2-3; 8 bases line up with TRBD2. Germline V gene lookup returns CDR1 SGHTS and CDR2 YDEGEE. V was clipped by 0 bases and J by 2 bases; unmatched bases: 5. This CDR3 spans 16 amino acids. The CDR3 spells CASSLGVAGPTDTQYF. CDR3 nucleotides: TGTGCCAGCAGCTTGGGGGTAGCGGGGCCCACAGATACGCAGTATTTT.

The rearrangement joins TRBV6-2 or TRBV6-3 to TRBJ2-1, with D hard to call. CDR3 size: 15 residues. Germline V gene sequence: CDR1 MNHEY, CDR2 SVGEGT. V gave up 0 bases and J gave up 0 bases, with 6 bases separating them. The CDR3 DNA sequence: TGTGCCAGCAGTTACTCTGGGGACTCCTACAATGAGCAGTTCTTC. This gives the protein CASSYSGDSYNEQFF.

This clonotype was counted between two and nine times. The chain links TRBV6-1 to TRBJ1-2; D unresolved. There are 15 residues in the CDR3. Trimming took off 3 bases at V and 4 bases at J, with 15 bases between the two ends. Germline loops: CDR1 MNHNS, CDR2 SASEGT. The CDR3 protein is CASSELFGATYGYTF. CDR3 coding DNA: TGTGCCAGCAGTGAGTTGTTTGGAGCGACCTATGGCTACACCTTC.

The gene calls are TRBV27 and TRBJ1-2; D possibly corresponds to TRBD1 (5 bases). Trimming removed 5 bases at V and 5 bases at J, with 18 bases between. The length of the CDR3 is 15 residues. Germline V CDR1 and CDR2: MNHEY, SMNVEV (reference sequence). The CDR3 DNA reads TGTGCCAGCAGTCTGCGCCTCGGGGGGTTATATGGCTACACCTTC. Its protein product is CASSLRLGGLYGYTF.

The chain joins TRBV27 to TRBJ1-5; D is unclear. CDR1 MNHEY and CDR2 SMNVEV come from the germline V gene (reference sequence). Trimming removed 6 bases from V and 4 bases from J, with 16 bases in between. The CDR3 extends over 15 amino acids. The DNA for the CDR3 is TGTGCCAGCAGACTCTTCACGGGCACTAATCAGCCCCAGCATTTT. The encoded protein is CASRLFTGTNQPQHF.

V gene TRBV5-1 combines with J gene TRBJ2-7; perhaps TRBD1 as D (5 bases). This CDR3 region has 15 residues. V gave up 0 bases and J gave up 0 bases, with 10 bases separating them. From germline, CDR1 is SGHRS and CDR2 YFSETQ. The DNA of the CDR3 is TGCGCCAGCAGCTTGGAACAGGCCCGCTCCTACGAGCAGTACTTC. This gives the protein CASSLEQARSYEQYF.

Concerning this clonotype: A read error is possible here, since a much larger clone lies one base away. The chain employs TRBV28 and TRBJ2-7, with D possibly called TRBD1 or TRBD2 (6 bases each). This CDR3 has 17 amino acids. The germline V and J ends were trimmed by 5 bases and 3 bases, with 23 bases remaining between them. Germline CDR1 MDHEN, CDR2 SYDVKM. DNA of the CDR3: TGTGCCAGCAGTCCCCTCCGCCTGGGGGGCCTACTCTACGAGCAGTACTTC. Translation: CASSPLRLGGLLYEQYF.

As regards this clonotype: With a much larger clone just one base away, this may be a read error. The V and J genes are TRBV6-2 or TRBV6-3 and TRBJ1-2, with D perhaps matching TRBD1 (6 bases). This CDR3 region has 15 residues. V lost 7 bases, J lost 2 bases, and 17 bases lay in between. The germline V gene has CDR1 MNHEY and CDR2 SVGEGT. The CDR3 DNA reads TGTGCCAGCAACGCCCCTTCGACAGGAAACTATGGCTACACCTTC. This sequence encodes CASNAPSTGNYGYTF.

This clonotype was counted only a few times. The chain uses TRBV7-2 and TRBJ2-5; 8 nucleotides agree with TRBD1. The CDR3 runs 15 residues. CDR1 is SGHTA, CDR2 FQGNSA, per germline. With 1 base clipped from V and 4 bases from J, the junction kept 5 bases outside the gene matches. As DNA, the CDR3 is TGTGCCAGCAGCTTAGTCCAGGGGGCTGGAGAGACCCAGTACTTC. Translating it yields CASSLVQGAGETQYF.

In this sample, this clonotype turned up once. This chain joins TRBV7-9 and TRBJ2-1, with TRBD2 identical over 15 bases. Germline V gives CDR1 SEHNR, CDR2 FQNEAQ (reference sequence). This CDR3 comprises 16 residues. The J segment lost 7 bases and the V segment lost 5 bases, leaving 6 bases of the junction unmatched. The DNA for the CDR3 is TGTGCCAGCAGCATCAGGACTAGCGGGGGGGCAAATGAGCAGTTCTTC. It codes for CASSIRTSGGANEQFF. The full variable domain, its missing parts supplied by reference TRBV7-9 and TRBJ2-1, is DTGVSQNPRHKITKRGQNVTFRCDPISEHNRLYWYRQTLGQGPEFLTYFQNEAQLEKSRLLSDRFSAERPKGSFSTLEIQRTEQGDSAMYLCASSIRTSGGANEQFFGPGTRLTVL.

The chain couples TRBV5-1 to TRBJ2-3, with 7 bases matching TRBD1. V lost 4 bases, J lost 0 bases, and 14 bases stayed unmatched. Germline loops: CDR1 SGHRS, CDR2 YFSETQ. The CDR3 has 18 amino acids. The CDR3: CASSQETPTGPSTDTQYF. CDR3 nucleotide sequence: TGCGCCAGCAGCCAAGAAACACCGACAGGGCCTAGCACAGATACGCAGTATTTT.

Concerning this clonotype itself: A much more abundant neighbour one base away suggests this may be a read error. The CDR3: CASRIAGGRAKNIQYF. For the CDR3, the DNA is TGTGCCAGCAGGATAGCGGGGGGCCGAGCCAAAAACATTCAGTACTTC. This chain connects TRBV28 to TRBJ2-4, with TRBD2 matching over 10 bases. The ends lost 6 bases at V and 0 bases at J; junction bases unmatched: 5. This CDR3 has 16 residues. Germline lookup yields CDR1 MDHEN and CDR2 SYDVKM.

The sample holds a few counts of this clonotype. V gene TRBV4-2 combines with J gene TRBJ1-6; tentative D call: TRBD1 (5 bases). The CDR3 has 16 amino acids. Per germline, CDR1 LGHNA and CDR2 YNFKEQ. Trimming removed 1 base at V and 6 bases at J, with 13 bases between. CDR3 loop: CASSQAYDGGNSPLHF. CDR3 DNA sequence: TGTGCCAGCAGCCAAGCCTACGACGGGGGTAATTCACCCCTCCACTTT.